This TCR beta chain came from a study of blood T cell repertoires in COVID-19. V shed 3 bases and J shed 4 bases, with 13 bases lying between them. The CDR3 runs to 15 residues. The V gene's germline CDR1 is SGHTA and CDR2 FQGTGA. The assay was immunoSEQ multiplex PCR, and TCRdb's table has in-frame clones only and misses some. This sample yields 65,000 or so clones, of which roughly nine tenths are seen a single time; about 1.3% belongs to the top ten. The chain employs TRBV7-3 and TRBJ1-3; perhaps TRBD1 as D (6 bases). The receptor comes from a man in his 60s with acute or convalescent COVID-19. Material for sequencing was peripheral blood. The CDR3 region is CASSFTTGPGNTIYF. In DNA form, the CDR3 reads TGTGCCAGCAGCTTCACCACAGGGCCCGGAAACACCATATATTTT.